In this sample, the clone carrying this T cell receptor beta chain turned up once. This sample was taken from a study of blood T cell repertoires in COVID-19. This CDR3 region has 13 residues. The V end was cut by 4 bases, the J end by 5 bases, with 12 bases between. Germline-derived CDR1 and CDR2 are LNHDA and SQIVND (reference sequence). Profiled with immunoSEQ multiplex PCR; TCRdb holds only in-frame clones, not every one. The table records about 36,000 clones, 70% to 90% of them present only once. The receptor was derived from a human donor in a cohort sampled during active COVID-19. Input material: peripheral blood. This chain connects TRBV19 to TRBJ2-7, with D maybe TRBD2 (6 bases). The CDR3 here is CASSKGLANEQYF. In nucleotides, the CDR3 is TGTGCCAGTAGTAAGGGGCTAGCGAACGAGCAGTACTTC. Combining the CDR3 with reference TRBV19 and TRBJ2-7 gives the whole variable domain DGGITQSPKYLFRKEGQNVTLSCEQNLNHDAMYWYRQDPGQGLRLIYYSQIVNDFQKGDIAEGYSVSREKKESFPLTVTSAQKNPTAFYLCASSKGLANEQYFGPGTRLTVT.